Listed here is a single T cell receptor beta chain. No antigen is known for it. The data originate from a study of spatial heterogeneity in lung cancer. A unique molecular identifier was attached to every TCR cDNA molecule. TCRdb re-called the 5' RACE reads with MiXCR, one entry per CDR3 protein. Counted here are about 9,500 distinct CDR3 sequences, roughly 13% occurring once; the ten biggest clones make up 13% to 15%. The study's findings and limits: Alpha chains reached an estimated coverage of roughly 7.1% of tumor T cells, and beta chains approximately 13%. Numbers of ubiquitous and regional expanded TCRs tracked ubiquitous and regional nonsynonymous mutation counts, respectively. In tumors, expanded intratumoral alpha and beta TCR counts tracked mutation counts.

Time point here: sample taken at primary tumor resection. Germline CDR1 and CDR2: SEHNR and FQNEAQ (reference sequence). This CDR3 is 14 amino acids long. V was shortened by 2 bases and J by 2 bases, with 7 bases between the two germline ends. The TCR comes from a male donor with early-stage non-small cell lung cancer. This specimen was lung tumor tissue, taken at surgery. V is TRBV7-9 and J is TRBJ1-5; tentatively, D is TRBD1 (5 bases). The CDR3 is CASSLLGGNQPQHF. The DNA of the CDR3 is TGTGCCAGCAGCTTATTGGGGGGCAATCAGCCCCAGCATTTT.